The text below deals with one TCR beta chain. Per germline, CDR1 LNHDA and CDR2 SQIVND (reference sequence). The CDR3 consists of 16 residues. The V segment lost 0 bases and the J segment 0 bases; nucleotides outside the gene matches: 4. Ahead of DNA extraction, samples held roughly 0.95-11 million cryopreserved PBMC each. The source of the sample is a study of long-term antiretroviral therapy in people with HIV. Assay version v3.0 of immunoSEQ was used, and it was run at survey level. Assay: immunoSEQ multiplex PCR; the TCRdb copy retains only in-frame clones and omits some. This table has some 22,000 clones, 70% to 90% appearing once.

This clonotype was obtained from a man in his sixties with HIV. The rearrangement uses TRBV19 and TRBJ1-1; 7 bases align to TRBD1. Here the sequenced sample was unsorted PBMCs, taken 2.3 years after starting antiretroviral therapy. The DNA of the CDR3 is TGTGCCAGTAGTATAGATAGTCAGGGGGTGAACACTGAAGCTTTCTTT. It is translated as CASSIDSQGVNTEAFF. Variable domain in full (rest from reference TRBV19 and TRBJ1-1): DGGITQSPKYLFRKEGQNVTLSCEQNLNHDAMYWYRQDPGQGLRLIYYSQIVNDFQKGDIAEGYSVSREKKESFPLTVTSAQKNPTAFYLCASSIDSQGVNTEAFFGQGTRLTVV.